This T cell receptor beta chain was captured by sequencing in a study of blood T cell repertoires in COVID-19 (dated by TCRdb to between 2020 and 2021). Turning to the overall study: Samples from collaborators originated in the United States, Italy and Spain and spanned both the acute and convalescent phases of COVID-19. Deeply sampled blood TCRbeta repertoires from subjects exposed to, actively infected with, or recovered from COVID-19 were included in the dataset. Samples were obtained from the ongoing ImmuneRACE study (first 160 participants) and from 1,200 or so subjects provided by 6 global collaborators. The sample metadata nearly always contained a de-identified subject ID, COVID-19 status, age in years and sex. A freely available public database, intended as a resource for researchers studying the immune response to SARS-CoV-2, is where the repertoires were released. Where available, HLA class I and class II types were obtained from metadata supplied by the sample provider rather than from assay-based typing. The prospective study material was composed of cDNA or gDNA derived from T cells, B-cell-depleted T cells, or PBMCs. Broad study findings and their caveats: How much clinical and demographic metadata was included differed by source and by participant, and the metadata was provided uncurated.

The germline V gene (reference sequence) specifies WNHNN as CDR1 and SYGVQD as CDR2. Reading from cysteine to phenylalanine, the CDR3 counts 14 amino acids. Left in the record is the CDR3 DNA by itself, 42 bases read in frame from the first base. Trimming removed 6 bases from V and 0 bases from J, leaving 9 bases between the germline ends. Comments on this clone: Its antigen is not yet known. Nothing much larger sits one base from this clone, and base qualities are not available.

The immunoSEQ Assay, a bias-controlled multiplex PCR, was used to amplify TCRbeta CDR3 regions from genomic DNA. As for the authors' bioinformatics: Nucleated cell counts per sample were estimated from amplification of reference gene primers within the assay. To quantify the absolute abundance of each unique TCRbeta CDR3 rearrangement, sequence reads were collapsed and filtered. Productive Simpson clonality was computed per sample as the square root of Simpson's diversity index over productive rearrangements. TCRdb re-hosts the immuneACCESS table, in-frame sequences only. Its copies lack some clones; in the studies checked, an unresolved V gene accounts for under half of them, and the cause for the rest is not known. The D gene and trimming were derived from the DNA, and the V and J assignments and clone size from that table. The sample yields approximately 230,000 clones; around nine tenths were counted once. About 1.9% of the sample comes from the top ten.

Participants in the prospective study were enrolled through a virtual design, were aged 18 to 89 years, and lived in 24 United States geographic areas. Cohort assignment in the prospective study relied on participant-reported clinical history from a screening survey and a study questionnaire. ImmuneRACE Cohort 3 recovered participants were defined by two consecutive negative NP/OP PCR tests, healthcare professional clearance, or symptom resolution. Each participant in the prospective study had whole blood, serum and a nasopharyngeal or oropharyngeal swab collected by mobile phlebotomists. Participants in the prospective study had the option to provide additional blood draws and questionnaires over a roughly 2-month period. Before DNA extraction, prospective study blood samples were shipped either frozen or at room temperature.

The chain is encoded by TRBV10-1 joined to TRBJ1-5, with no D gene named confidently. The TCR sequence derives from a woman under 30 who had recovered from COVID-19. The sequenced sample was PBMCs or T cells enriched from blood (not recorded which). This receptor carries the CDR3 CASRRRYSNQPQHF. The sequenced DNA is TGCGCCAGCAGGAGGCGGTATAGCAATCAGCCCCAGCATTTT.